This T cell receptor (beta chain) was sequenced in a study of CD8 T cells in ankylosing spondylitis. The study, taken as a whole, reports: Ankylosing spondylitis blood seemed to carry a telltale TCR beta motif made of several highly homologous variants.

In its sample, this clonotype was seen many times. Its antigen is undetermined. In TCRdb, the 5' RACE reads were re-called with MiXCR into one record per CDR3 protein. The repertoire holds some 87,000 distinct CDR3 sequences, with roughly 8.8% as singletons. The sample was blood, either unsorted or a sorted T cell fraction (not recorded which). The TCR was taken from a male donor with ankylosing spondylitis or in good health (not recorded which).

CDR3 protein: CASSYSAGRQETQYF. The CDR3, as DNA: TGTGCCAGCAGTTATTCGGCGGGGCGGCAAGAGACCCAGTACTTC. The chain carries TRBV6-5 and TRBJ2-5; TRBD2 might be the D (6 bases). This CDR3 has 15 residues. CDR1 is MNHEY and CDR2 is SVGAGI in the germline V gene. The V and J ends lost 3 bases and 2 bases respectively, with 13 bases between them.